The T cell receptor (beta chain) described here comes from a study of blood T cell repertoires in COVID-19. Across the study: The United States, Italy and Spain provided the acute and convalescent COVID-19 samples. T cells, B-cell-depleted T cells, or PBMCs supplied cDNA or gDNA.

The authors' processing: By means of reference gene primer amplification, nucleated cell counts were estimated. TCRdb's table, derived via immunoSEQ multiplex PCR, lists solely in-frame clones and lacks some. The D gene and trimming were derived from the DNA, and the V and J assignments and clone size from that table. The sample lists some 260,000 clones, around 82% occurring once. Germline values: CDR1 SGHAT, CDR2 FQNNGV. This CDR3 has 15 residues. V trimming: 5 bases; J trimming: 1 base; junction bases outside the gene matches: 4. This sequence was found in a woman aged 80 or over with active or convalescent COVID-19. Input material: peripheral blood. J is TRBJ2-1 and V is TRBV11-2; 8 nucleotides match TRBD2. The CDR3 is CASSPGLVSYNEQFF. For the CDR3, the DNA is TGTGCCAGCAGCCCGGGACTAGTTTCCTACAATGAGCAGTTCTTC.